This TCR beta chain was recovered during a study of cytomegalovirus exposure and HLA in healthy donors. Across the study: Later, an analysis reported that the 95 to 150 validation repertoires had used the same platform as the approximately 690 first-cohort repertoires.

Using immunoSEQ multiplex PCR, the repertoire was profiled, and TCRdb retains in-frame clones only, with some absent. This table holds 150,000 to 200,000 clones, over 80% found once. The CDR3 runs to 9 residues. The germline V gene encodes CDR1 SGHNT and CDR2 YENEEA. The donors were part of the validation cohort, which consisted of over a hundred subjects and was separate from the first cohort of several hundred subjects. Study results and caveats: A classifier reportedly called cytomegalovirus status with high sensitivity and specificity.

This clone was seen a handful of times. The antigen is undetermined. The sequenced material came from PBMCs. The chain has TRBV11-3 and TRBJ1-3; D unresolved. The TCR comes from a man aged 30-40 years in good health and CMV-seropositive. CDR3 sequence (DNA): TGTGCTGCCTCCAGCACCATATATTTT. Translating it yields CAASSTIYF.